This T cell receptor (beta chain) was sequenced for a study of Ad26.COV2.S vaccination and SARS-CoV-2 variants. Study as a whole: Intramuscular Ad26.COV2.S doses were given once or twice, 56 days apart. The study, taken as a whole, reports: For non-spike TCRs, breadth in vaccine recipients resembled that in placebo recipients. Reportedly, after vaccination the spike-specific CD8+ and CD4+ T cell responses displayed substantial breadth. Among vaccine recipients, spike-specific TCR breadth exceeded that of placebo recipients.

A word on this clone: Antigen: not known.

Here immunoSEQ multiplex PCR was the method, and the copy in TCRdb shows in-frame clones only, minus some. The table has more than 400,000 clones, less than 95% seen once. The treatment denotes: about 20 received Ad26.COV2.S at low or high dose, single or two shots; 5 received placebo; per-sample allocation not given. All samples were drawn on day 63, counting from the first vaccine or placebo injection. This CDR3 has 15 residues. The V and J ends lost 3 bases and 4 bases, in that order; junction bases with no gene match: 5. Germline values: CDR1 SGHTA, CDR2 FQGTGA. V gene TRBV7-3 combines with J gene TRBJ2-2, with 7 positions matching TRBD1. Here the sequenced sample was peripheral blood, taken in a trial of Ad26.COV2.S vaccine versus placebo. The sequence came from a person between 18 and 65 years old who received the Ad26.COV2.S COVID-19 vaccine or a placebo. The CDR3 sequence is CASSLTGWGTGELFF. Here the CDR3 DNA reads TGTGCCAGCAGCTTGACAGGGTGGGGCACCGGGGAGCTGTTTTTT.